Following are 9 T cell receptor beta chains from one sample sequenced in a study of cytomegalovirus exposure and HLA in healthy donors (TCRdb year 2017). The library relied on the immunoSEQ multiplex PCR assay. Held by TCRdb, this immuneACCESS table contains in-frame sequences only and omits some clones. Under half of the omission traces to an unresolved V gene where checked; the cause of the rest is unknown. For this sample the table gives about 110,000 clones, of which around 87% were detected only once. Clones ranked in the top ten supply more than 1.4% of the sample. The sample was PBMCs. These receptors were obtained from a woman in her 30s in good health and CMV-seropositive.

V gene TRBV18 combines with J gene TRBJ1-1; 10 positions agree with TRBD1. With V trimmed by 4 bases and J by 5 bases, 13 bases remained unmatched. The CDR3 loop spans 17 amino acids. The germline V gene has CDR1 KGHSH and CDR2 LQKENI. The CDR3 reads CASSLGQGPGGGTEAFF. The CDR3 DNA reads TGTGCCAGCTCACTGGGACAGGGGCCTGGTGGGGGGACTGAAGCTTTCTTT. The entire variable domain, with the rest obtained from reference TRBV18 and TRBJ1-1, is as follows: NAGVMQNPRHLVRRRGQEARLRCSPMKGHSHVYWYRQLPEEGLKFMVYLQKENIIDESGMPKERFSAEFPKEGPSILRIQQVVRGDSAAYFCASSLGQGPGGGTEAFFGQGTRLTVV.

The rearrangement joins TRBV20-1 to TRBJ1-1, with D tentatively TRBD1 (5 bases). Per the germline V gene, CDR1 is DFQATT and CDR2 is SNEGSKA (reference sequence). CDR3 length: 11 amino acids. The V and J ends lost 4 bases and 7 bases respectively, with 10 bases between them. Here the CDR3 reads CSAIQGIEAFF. CDR3 coding DNA: TGCAGTGCTATTCAGGGAATTGAAGCTTTCTTT.

V gene TRBV7-6 combines with J gene TRBJ2-1; TRBD2 agrees at 12 bases. The CDR3 has 19 amino acids. The V segment lost 1 base and the J segment 1 base; nucleotides outside the gene matches: 8. CDR1 and CDR2 (germline): SGHVS, FNYEAQ. The CDR3 DNA reads as TGTGCCAGCAGCTTAGTCGGGCTAGCGGGAGGGCGTTCCTACAATGAGCAGTTCTTC. Translation: CASSLVGLAGGRSYNEQFF.

The rearrangement links TRBV30 to TRBJ1-2; 8 bases match TRBD1. The ends lost 0 bases at V and 7 bases at J; junction bases unmatched: 7. CDR1 is GTSNPN and CDR2 is SVGIG in the germline V gene (reference sequence). The CDR3 is made up of 14 amino acids. This CDR3 reads CAWSVWQGAGGYTF. The CDR3 DNA sequence: TGTGCCTGGAGTGTGTGGCAGGGGGCCGGTGGCTACACCTTC.

This chain uses TRBV2 with TRBJ2-1; maybe TRBD2 (5 bases). Per the germline V gene, CDR1 is SNHLY and CDR2 is FYNNEI. Trimming stripped 7 bases from V and 2 bases from J, with 12 bases between. The length of the CDR3 is 14 residues. The DNA for the CDR3 is TGTGCCAGCATCTACGGGGATGCCTACAATGAGCAGTTCTTC. This translates into CASIYGDAYNEQFF.

This clone was counted a few times. The V call is TRBV5-1, the J call TRBJ1-2; 7 bases agree with TRBD1. V trimming: 4 bases; J trimming: 6 bases; junction bases outside the gene matches: 9. The germline V gene has CDR1 SGHRS and CDR2 YFSETQ. This CDR3 is built from 14 residues. CDR3 loop: CASSLRQGGHGYTF. In DNA form, the CDR3 reads TGCGCCAGCAGCCTTCGACAGGGTGGTCATGGCTACACCTTC.

This sequence joins TRBV20-1 and TRBJ2-7; D possibly corresponds to TRBD2 (5 bases). Germline CDR1 reads DFQATT; CDR2 reads SNEGSKA (reference sequence). The CDR3 is made up of 11 amino acids. V was cut by 2 bases and J by 4 bases, with 6 bases left in between. Here the CDR3 reads CSARLAYEQYF. CDR3 DNA sequence: TGCAGTGCTAGACTAGCTTACGAGCAGTACTTC.

This chain connects TRBV25-1 to TRBJ2-1; 9 bases match TRBD2. The CDR3 length is 14 residues. The germline V gene encodes CDR1 MGHDK and CDR2 SYGVNS. The trim removed 5 bases at V and 9 bases at J, leaving 8 bases unmatched. For the CDR3, the DNA is TGTGCCAGCAGTTCGGCGGGAGGGCCGCGTGAGCAGTTCTTC. Protein product: CASSSAGGPREQFF.

This rearrangement joins TRBV28 to TRBJ2-7, with D perhaps matching TRBD2 (5 bases). Germline assignment: CDR1 MDHEN and CDR2 SYDVKM. The CDR3 is 15 amino acids. V was pared by 3 bases and J by 3 bases, with 15 bases between. Here the CDR3 DNA reads TGTGCCAGCAGTTTGCCGCAAGGGAGAAGCTACGAGCAGTACTTC. It is translated as CASSLPQGRSYEQYF.